The entry that follows covers one T cell receptor beta chain sequence. Its antigen specificity is not known. No much larger clonotype is one base removed from it; base qualities were not supplied. These data are taken from a study of cytomegalovirus exposure and HLA in healthy donors (dated by TCRdb to about 2017). Concerning the study at large: In an earlier analysis of fewer than 750 of the donors, 250 to 350 Gb of sequence data and 117 million unique TCR beta sequences from 180 million or so T cells were reported. Roughly 300 gigabases of sequencing data and some 85 million unique TCR sequences were included in an early release covering roughly 600 HLA-typed donors. Of the 300 to 500 genotyped donors, less than 90% were placed in the genetic ancestry cluster associated with self-reported Caucasian donors. The aim of the study was to test whether cataloging public T cell receptors could identify signatures of past pathogen exposure. The study profiled the T cell repertoires of 666 subjects by immunosequencing and related them to cytomegalovirus serostatus. Besides the first cohort of approximately 710 subjects, a separate validation cohort made up of 120 or so different subjects was used. To predict cytomegalovirus infection status, the study brought together high-throughput TCR immunosequencing, statistical association of individual TCRs with disease status, and machine learning. A later analysis re-examined previously published TCR beta repertoires from about 670 donors and added high-resolution HLA genotyping to investigate patterns of TCR occurrence. Rather than using new phenotypic data, the later analysis identified candidate immune exposures from TCR beta sequences and from how often those sequences occurred across donors. In an earlier analysis of roughly 540 of the donors, high-throughput TCR beta sequencing was used to judge whether each TCR beta V gene segment behaved as functional or pseudogenic. Donor age, sex, ethnicity and CMV serostatus were collected together with the repertoire data. A later genetic analysis took genome-wide SNP genotypes for about 65% of the 666 donors and used that subset as a discovery cohort. Every discovery cohort repertoire had been produced on one sequencing platform. HLA typing covered class I and class II loci at four-digit resolution. The number of donors typed differed by locus, with about 629-630 for A, B, C, DRB1 and DQB1, around 500 for DQA1, 600 to 610 for DPA1, and 450 to 480 for DPB1. Four to six DR-DQ haplotypes were handled as single units for association and clustering, since linkage in the cohort was strong. Among some 400 genotyped donors of the cohort, an average of roughly 230,000 unique TCR beta nucleotide sequences was sequenced per donor, of which 15% to 20% were non-productive.

Here is what the overall study found, with its caveats: In vitro tests confirmed that a few of the cytomegalovirus-associated TCR beta chains recognize cytomegalovirus antigens. When HLA alleles, especially DR and DQ, strongly co-occurred, TCR associations were difficult to assign to individual alleles. Most TCR sequences were seen in very few donors, while some public TCRs were found in many individuals. Because HLA typing was missing for some donors at each locus, association tests included only the typed subset. In a later genetic analysis, fewer N-insertions in productive TCRs were reported among donors in an Asian-associated ancestry cluster than the approximately 670-donor mean. The cohort was sequenced for TCR beta chains only, and without alpha or paired-chain data the features that could be detected were limited. Correlated functional status among segregating V segments might be attributable to linkage disequilibrium, but an unknown experimental factor could not be ruled out. The study listed 150 to 200 TCR beta chains as associated with cytomegalovirus. The authors suggested that the approach could potentially be extended to other disease states and immunological phenotypes. A group of highly shared sequence variants was considered likely to be a technical artifact of the sequencing pipeline. In a later analysis, several top co-occurrence clusters were reported to appear linked to parvovirus B19, influenza, CMV and Epstein-Barr virus. The earlier analysis of nearly 600 of the donors excluded roughly 16 rarely observed V segments, including chromosome 9 orphons, because counts were too low. The only immune exposure information available for the cohort was CMV serostatus. Presence/absence analyses assumed roughly uniform sequencing depth across donors, an assumption that may not hold. In a later analysis, most CMV-associated TCR beta chains were found to appear HLA-restricted, with HLA associations seemingly driven largely by CMV exposure. A later genetic analysis associated a missense DCLRE1C variant with V-gene and J-gene trimming of TCR beta chains, and an independent cohort replicated the association. Because the 87-base-pair reads could not distinguish some IMGT-functional V segments, including TRBV6-2 and TRBV6-3, those segments were excluded. In both the original and validation cohorts, the classifier was reported to diagnose cytomegalovirus status with high specificity and sensitivity. Specific HLA alleles were associated with roughly 16,000 TCR beta sequences at a false discovery rate of 0.05 in a later analysis. In an earlier analysis of about 600 of the donors, most TCR beta V segments appeared in productive rearrangements about 87% or about 30% of the time, broadly matching IMGT annotations. Compared with equally common non-associated chains, HLA-associated TCR beta chains in a later analysis were more clonally expanded and had lower generation probabilities. A further reported finding was that TCR beta sequences accurately predicted the HLA-A and HLA-B alleles for most subjects in the first cohort. According to a later analysis, TCR association rates differed among HLA loci, with DRB1 alleles showing the most associated TCRs and HLA-C alleles showing the fewest.

The cohort comprised 666 healthy bone marrow donors. At the time of sampling, every cohort member was nominally healthy, though immune exposures that went unrecorded were likely present. The donor tested CMV seronegative, placing the donor among the roughly 340 seronegative members of the cohort. Every donor gave a peripheral blood sample, and the peripheral blood mononuclear cells from that sample were used for TCR beta sequencing. The Qiagen DNeasy Blood Extraction Kit was used to extract genomic DNA from the blood cell samples. CDR1 and CDR2 are read off the germline V gene as SGHTS and YDEGEE. V loses 6 bases, J loses 1 base, and the germline ends lie 14 bases apart. CDR3 length: 14 amino acids, cysteine to phenylalanine. Only the CDR3 part of the read is kept: 42 bases, read in frame from the first base. The library was generated by the immunoSEQ multiplex PCR assay. The multiplex PCR relied on a mix of 60 forward primers for TCR Vbeta segments and 13 reverse primers for TCR Jbeta segments. Amplification of the CDR3 region of rearranged TCR beta genes was performed with a multiplex PCR assay on genomic DNA. The amplified TCR beta libraries were sequenced on the Illumina HiSeq System as 87-base-pair reads. Under the source paper's analysis protocol: In a later analysis, tens of millions of unique TCR beta chains were counted across the approximately 620 repertoires, and roughly 11 million of these chains were shared by at least two donors. Raw reads were error-corrected and collapsed into unique sequences by a nearest-neighbor algorithm in which closely related sequences were merged to remove PCR and sequencing errors. CDR3 sequences were aligned to IMGT reference sequences to assign V, D and J gene segments. For a sequence to be retained, a match of at least six nucleotides to both a V gene segment and a J gene segment was required. Rearrangements were called productive when the CDR3 lacked stop codons and stayed in frame with V and J; all others were non-productive. CDR3 was defined by IMGT convention, running from the second conserved V-encoded cysteine to the conserved J-encoded phenylalanine. The earlier analysis of about 620 of the donors excluded sequences that lacked an unambiguous match to a single V gene segment. In an earlier analysis of approximately 560 of the donors, a V segment was called functional when productive rearrangements were above 56.7%, and segregating when the standard deviation between donors exceeded 5%. A statistical classification framework was developed to diagnose cytomegalovirus status using the catalog of TCR beta chain sequences. In a later analysis, TCR nucleotide sequences were compared against IMGT/GENE-DB human TR gene sequences so that V and J genes could be assigned. Using the TCRdist pipeline, a later analysis assigned CDR3 sequences along with most-parsimonious VDJ recombination scenarios. In a later analysis, each TCR beta chain was defined by its CDR3 amino acid sequence together with its V-gene family, and reads without a unique V-gene family were excluded. In a later analysis, 550 to 650 highly shared, low-generation-probability nucleotide sequences were removed to address suspected cross-contamination and a sequencing artifact. In a later analysis, a clonal expansion index was calculated for each public chain from normalized within-repertoire ranks of inferred template counts. In a later analysis, generation probabilities were computed using a VDJ recombination model fitted to out-of-frame rearrangements, and the results were checked against IGoR. In a later analysis, TCR-TCR, TCR-HLA and TCR-CMV co-occurrence was scored with hypergeometric tests, and a repertoire-size bias correction was applied to TCR pairs. A later analysis estimated false discovery rates by permuting HLA or CMV assignments 20 times. In a later analysis, co-occurring TCRs were grouped with DBSCAN, and TCRdist sequence similarity was added when clustering was performed within HLA-allele-positive subsets. Co-occurrence clustering excluded repertoires with fewer than 30,000 or more than 120,000 public chains, plus five with anomalous nucleotide sharing. In its TCRdb copy, this immuneACCESS table keeps in-frame sequences only and misses some clones. Where compared with another copy, unresolved V genes explain less than half of these, and the others have no known cause. V and J calls and clone size are those listed in that table; D and trimming were worked out from the DNA. Counted in this sample were under 200,000 clones; roughly 80% of them appeared once. In total, the top ten clones hold around 2.4% of the sample.

This clonotype was sampled from a man aged 55 to 70 in good health and CMV-seronegative. This chain joins TRBV5-8 to TRBJ2-7; TRBD1 is possibly the D segment (6 matching bases). Sample: PBMCs. The CDR3 region reads CASNLQGQSYEQYF. The DNA sequence is given as TGTGCCAGCAACTTACAGGGTCAATCCTACGAGCAGTACTTC.